Listed below are T cell receptor beta chains from one sample, sequenced in a study of T cells in tuberculosis. TCRdb keeps only in-frame clones here, not all; method: immunoSEQ multiplex PCR. In the table there are about 41,000 clones, about 96% of which are singletons. Source material: PBMCs. All receptors come from a donor aged 5 to 30 with latent tuberculosis or without tuberculosis infection. Both conserved end residues are part of each CDR3. Fields, in order: clone size, J gene, V gene, D gene, CDR3 DNA, CDR3 protein. D genes are given only for firm matches. Expanded clones are given a class, and other clones once, few, many or no size at all.

NA	TRBJ2-2	TRBV25-1	TRBD1	TGTGCCAGCAGTGAGACTCCAGGGGGCCCCACCGGGGAGCTGTTTTTT	CASSETPGGPTGELFF
NA	TRBJ1-5	TRBV19	TRBD1	TGTGCCAGTAGTATTTCCGACAGGGATCAGCCCCAGCATTTT	CASSISDRDQPQHF
NA	TRBJ1-5	TRBV30	TRBD1	TGTGCCTGGAGTGACGGAACAGGGGAACAGCCCCAGCATTTT	CAWSDGTGEQPQHF
NA	TRBJ1-1	TRBV5-1	NA	TGCGCCAGCAGCTTGGAGGAAGCTAGCACTGAAGCTTTCTTT	CASSLEEASTEAFF
NA	TRBJ1-5	TRBV18	TRBD1	TGTGCCAGCTCACGCGACAGGGCCCTTGGACAGCCCCAGCATTTT	CASSRDRALGQPQHF
NA	TRBJ2-2	TRBV25-1	TRBD2	TGTGCCAGCATTGCGGGAGAGTACCCGAACACCGGGGAGCTGTTTTTT	CASIAGEYPNTGELFF
NA	TRBJ2-1	TRBV11-2	TRBD2	TGTGCCAGCAGCAAAGGGACTAGCGGGGGCCCTTCCTACAATGAGCAGTTCTTC	CASSKGTSGGPSYNEQFF
once	TRBJ1-5	TRBV19	NA	TGTGCCAGTAGCTGGACAGAATATAGCAATCAGCCCCAGCATTTT	CASSWTEYSNQPQHF
NA	TRBJ2-5	TRBV4-3	TRBD1	TGCGCCAGCAGCCATGGAATGACAGGGTACCAAGAGACCCAGTACTTC	CASSHGMTGYQETQYF
NA	TRBJ1-3	TRBV4-1	NA	TGCGCCAGCAGCCAGAAACCAGGGTTAGCCTCTGGAAACACCATATATTTT	CASSQKPGLASGNTIYF
NA	TRBJ1-5	TRBV30	TRBD1	TGTGCCTGGAGTTTGGGTTGGGGACAGGGAGGCCAGCCCCAGCATTTT	CAWSLGWGQGGQPQHF
NA	TRBJ2-7	TRBV18	TRBD1	TGTGCCAGCTCACCACCGAACAGGGGGGAATCCTACGAGCAGTACTTC	CASSPPNRGESYEQYF
NA	TRBJ2-3	TRBV7-2	NA	TGTGCCAGCAGCTTGGTCGAGGGGGGGTCCTACACAGATACGCAGTATTTT	CASSLVEGGSYTDTQYF
NA	TRBJ2-3	TRBV10-2	TRBD2	TGCGCCAGCAGTGATATGGCTAGCGGAACAGATACGCAGTATTTT	CASSDMASGTDTQYF
NA	TRBJ1-5	TRBV2	NA	TGTGCCAGCAGCCCTGATCGAGATCAGCCCCAGCATTTT	CASSPDRDQPQHF
NA	TRBJ1-2	TRBV27	NA	TGTGCCAGCAGCGTTACCGGTAACTATGGCTACACCTTC	CASSVTGNYGYTF
NA	TRBJ1-6	TRBV30	TRBD1	TGTGCCTGTTCGGGACAGGGGAATTCACCCCTCCACTTT	CACSGQGNSPLHF
NA	TRBJ1-3	TRBV10-3	NA	TGTGCCATCAGCGCACCGGGGGGGGAAAACACCATATATTTT	CAISAPGGENTIYF
NA	TRBJ1-1	TRBV6-5	TRBD1	TGTGCCAGCAGCCGGACAGGGGTGAACACTGAAGCTTTCTTT	CASSRTGVNTEAFF
NA	TRBJ2-1	TRBV2	NA	TGTGCCAGCAGTGTATCAGCGGCCCCCAATGAGCAGTTCTTC	CASSVSAAPNEQFF
NA	TRBJ2-2	TRBV5-1	NA	TGCGCCAGCAGCCCCCCGGGCGGGGAGCTGTTTTTT	CASSPPGGELFF
NA	TRBJ1-1	TRBV6-5	NA	TGTGCCAGCAGTTACGACGGAGCCAACACTGAAGCTTTCTTT	CASSYDGANTEAFF
NA	TRBJ2-3	TRBV28	TRBD2	TGTGCCAGCAGTGGACTAGCGGGGGGGCGGGACACAGATACGCAGTATTTT	CASSGLAGGRDTDTQYF
NA	TRBJ2-1	TRBV19	NA	TGTGCCAGTAGTATAGATTCTAGCGCCCACTCCTACAATGAGCAGTTCTTC	CASSIDSSAHSYNEQFF
NA	TRBJ1-5	TRBV14	NA	TGTGCCAGCGCTACTGGGGGGAGTCGAAGCAATCAGCCCCAGCATTTT	CASATGGSRSNQPQHF
NA	TRBJ1-3	TRBV6-5	TRBD1	TGTGCCAGCAGTATAGCAGGGGGCACTGGAAACACCATATATTTT	CASSIAGGTGNTIYF
NA	TRBJ2-2	TRBV29-1	NA	TGCAGCGTTGAAGGGATGCGGTCCGGGGAGCTGTTTTTT	CSVEGMRSGELFF
NA	TRBJ1-2	TRBV27	TRBD1	TGTGCCAGCGGCTCCGGGACAGGGTTCCATGGCTACACCTTC	CASGSGTGFHGYTF
NA	TRBJ2-3	TRBV2	TRBD1	TGTGCCAGCAGTCTAAGAACGACAGGGCGAAAAATCAATACGCAGTATTTT	CASSLRTTGRKINTQYF
NA	TRBJ1-1	TRBV11-2	NA	TGTGCCAGCAGCTTCCTTGTCCTCACTGAAGCTTTCTTT	CASSFLVLTEAFF
NA	TRBJ1-4	TRBV6-5	TRBD1	TGTGCCAGCCGGATGTGGACAGGGGAGGAAAAACTGTTTTTT	CASRMWTGEEKLFF
NA	TRBJ2-7	TRBV7-8	NA	TGTGCCAGCAGCTCGAACAGGGTTGAGTACGAGCAGTACTTC	CASSSNRVEYEQYF
NA	TRBJ2-5	TRBV28	TRBD2	TGTGCCAGCATCAAAAGCGGGGGACTGTACCAAGAGACCCAGTACTTC	CASIKSGGLYQETQYF
NA	TRBJ2-7	TRBV19	TRBD1	TGTGCCAGTACCCAAACCAACGCAGGGGGCCAGTACGAGCAGTACTTC	CASTQTNAGGQYEQYF
NA	TRBJ1-1	TRBV2	NA	TGTGCCAGCTTCCGACAGCCTTCGAACACTGAAGCTTTCTTT	CASFRQPSNTEAFF
NA	TRBJ2-5	TRBV2	NA	TGTGCCAGCAGTGGTCTAGCGAAACAAGAGACCCAGTACTTC	CASSGLAKQETQYF
NA	TRBJ1-2	TRBV4-1	TRBD1	TGCGCCAGCAGCCAAGGGGGGAACAGGGGAGGCTCGAACTATGGCTACACCTTC	CASSQGGNRGGSNYGYTF
NA	TRBJ2-7	TRBV10-3	NA	TGTGCCATCAGCGGGGATTCCTACGAGCAGTACTTC	CAISGDSYEQYF
NA	TRBJ2-7	TRBV5-6	NA	TGTGCCAGCAGCGCACGAGGGGGACCTCGCTACGAGCAGTACTTC	CASSARGGPRYEQYF
NA	TRBJ1-1	TRBV5-6	NA	TGTGCCAGCAGCTTGACAGGGCCCGGGCCTGAAGCTTTCTTT	CASSLTGPGPEAFF
NA	TRBJ1-2	TRBV7-8	TRBD1	TGTGCCAGCAGCACCGGGACAGAGTATGGCTACACCTTC	CASSTGTEYGYTF
NA	TRBJ1-1	TRBV19	TRBD1	TGTGCCAGTAGTCTGGGACAGGGCCTGAACACTGAAGCTTTCTTT	CASSLGQGLNTEAFF
NA	TRBJ1-3	TRBV19	TRBD1	TGTGCCAGTAGTAACGTTGGGACAGCTGGAAACACCATATATTTT	CASSNVGTAGNTIYF
NA	TRBJ1-6	TRBV6-1	NA	TGTGCCAGCACCAAAATAAATGGGGGCTCACCCCTCCACTTT	CASTKINGGSPLHF
few	TRBJ1-4	TRBV28	NA	TGTGCCAGCAGGGTGGCAGGTCGTAATGAAAAACTGTTTTTT	CASRVAGRNEKLFF
NA	TRBJ1-2	TRBV28	NA	TGTGCCAGCAGCTCGACAGTGAGCTATGGCTACACCTTC	CASSSTVSYGYTF
NA	TRBJ1-6	TRBV28	TRBD1	TGTGCCAGCAGTTCAGGGACAGACTCCTATAATTCACCCCTCCACTTT	CASSSGTDSYNSPLHF
NA	TRBJ1-2	TRBV20-1	NA	TGCAGTTCGGACAGCTATGGCTACACCTTC	CSSDSYGYTF
NA	TRBJ2-7	TRBV21-1	NA	TGTGCCAGCAGCTCAGGAGGGACAGATTGGAGGGGCGGGACGAATAGTCAATCCTACGAGCAGTACTTC	CASSSGGTDWRGGTNSQSYEQYF
NA	TRBJ1-1	TRBV28	TRBD1	TGTGCCAGCAGTCCCGGGACAGGGGGCTCTTTCTTT	CASSPGTGGSFF
NA	TRBJ1-1	TRBV12-5	TRBD1	TGTGCTAGTGGTTTCACCTCGGGACAGGGAACGACAAGGGTGAACACTGAAGCTTTCTTT	CASGFTSGQGTTRVNTEAFF
NA	TRBJ2-1	TRBV5-4	TRBD2	TGTGCCAGCAGCTTGTCTCTAGCGGGTTCGAGCTCCTACAATGAGCAGTTCTTC	CASSLSLAGSSSYNEQFF
NA	TRBJ2-2	TRBV5-6	TRBD2	TGTGCCAGCAGCTCCCTGACTAGCGGGGGACCGAACACCGGGGAGCTGTTTTTT	CASSSLTSGGPNTGELFF
NA	TRBJ2-3	TRBV2	TRBD2	TGTGCCAGCAGTGAAGGGACTAGCGGGGGTTCAGATACGCAGTATTTT	CASSEGTSGGSDTQYF